Each of the 20 T cell receptor beta chains below was sequenced from the same sample in a study of neoadjuvant anti-PD-1 for oral cavity cancer. TCRdb keeps only in-frame clones here, not all; method: immunoSEQ multiplex PCR. There are about 72,000 clones in the sample; 65% to 85% occur only once, and around 3.7% lies in the top ten. The material was PBMCs, obtained before nivolumab (anti-PD-1) treatment. The receptors derive from a person between 35 and 79 years old with oral cavity squamous cell carcinoma.

About this clone: At one of its ends the junction is not consistent with the germline gene, which may arise from a read error. The CDR3 DNA reads TGTGCCAGCAGTTTTTCTAAGGACTTC. Its translation: CASSFSKDF. V usage is TRBV27 and J usage is TRBJ2-7; no reliable D call. The germline gives CDR1 MNHEY, CDR2 SMNVEV (reference sequence). CDR3 length equals 9 residues.

The V gene is TRBV4-1, the J gene TRBJ2-1, with 10 bases lining up with TRBD2. Germline loops: CDR1 MGHRA, CDR2 YSYEKL. V lost 6 bases to trimming and J lost 5 bases; unmatched junction nucleotides: 13. This CDR3 contains 17 residues. The CDR3 nucleotides read TGCGCCAGCAGGCCTCCTTGGAGCGGGAGGGGTAACAATGAGCAGTTCTTC. Protein sequence: CASRPPWSGRGNNEQFF.

The chain is built from TRBV7-3 and TRBJ2-2, with D tentatively TRBD1 (6 bases). This CDR3 spans 15 amino acids. The V and J ends lost 3 bases and 1 base respectively, with 9 bases between them. Germline CDR1 is SGHTA and CDR2 is FQGTGA. The CDR3 nucleotides are TGTGCCAGCAGCTTCGGGACATTGAACACCGGGGAGCTGTTTTTT. Translation: CASSFGTLNTGELFF.

The V gene is TRBV13, the J gene TRBJ1-2; 7 nucleotides line up with TRBD1. The V gene end was trimmed by 4 bases and the J gene end by 4 bases; junction bases not matched to a gene: 18. Germline V gene lookup returns CDR1 PRHDT and CDR2 FYEKMQ (reference sequence). There are 18 residues in the CDR3. The DNA for the CDR3 is TGTGCCAGCAGCTCCCCATTGCCAACTCGACAGGGCGGCTATGGCTACACCTTC. Protein sequence: CASSSPLPTRQGGYGYTF.

The J gene is TRBJ2-5, the V gene TRBV5-1; 9 bases agree with TRBD1. Germline V gives CDR1 SGHRS, CDR2 YFSETQ. The CDR3 sequence is 16 residues long. The V and J ends lost 5 bases and 5 bases, in that order; junction bases with no gene match: 13. The chain's CDR3 is CASRDTYRGRGETQYF. Here the CDR3 DNA reads TGCGCCAGCAGGGACACCTACAGGGGGCGAGGGGAGACCCAGTACTTC.

The V call is TRBV5-5, the J call TRBJ1-2, with unresolved D. This CDR3 is 14 amino acids long. V lost 0 bases to trimming and J lost 3 bases, with 9 bases between them. Germline V gene lookup returns CDR1 SGHKS and CDR2 YYEKEE (reference sequence). The DNA for the CDR3 is TGTGCCAGCAGCTTGGACAGCGCCTACTATGGCTACACCTTC. Protein sequence: CASSLDSAYYGYTF.

This clone was seen a handful of times. The chain employs TRBV10-3 and TRBJ1-2; 9 bases are a match to TRBD1. The CDR3 covers 14 residues. CDR1 is ENHRY, CDR2 SYGVKD, per germline. Germline trimming cut 10 bases from V and 8 bases from J; bases unmatched to any gene: 14. The CDR3 bases are TGTGCCACAGCCGGGACAGGGAAATCAGGGGGCTACACCTTC. Its protein product is CATAGTGKSGGYTF.

This chain connects TRBV13 to TRBJ1-2; D call uncertain. V lost 4 bases and J 1 base, leaving 10 bases between the germline ends. Per the germline V gene, CDR1 is PRHDT and CDR2 is FYEKMQ (reference sequence). This CDR3 comprises 14 residues. The DNA of the CDR3 is TGTGCCAGCAGCTCGCCTTTATTTAACTATGGCTACACCTTC. Translating gives CASSSPLFNYGYTF.

V is TRBV11-2 and J is TRBJ2-7, with D tentatively TRBD2 (6 bases). Trimming pared 6 bases from V and 3 bases from J, leaving 15 bases between. CDR3 length equals 14 residues. Looked up from germline, CDR1 is SGHAT and CDR2 is FQNNGV. DNA for the CDR3: TGTGCCAGCAGTATCGACCGGGGGAACTACGAGCAGTACTTC. This gives the protein CASSIDRGNYEQYF.

The chain employs TRBV30 and TRBJ1-2; D ambiguous. V shed 4 bases and J shed 7 bases, with 16 bases lying between them. This CDR3 has 13 residues. CDR1 and CDR2 (germline): GTSNPN, SVGIG (reference sequence). The CDR3 DNA follows: TGTGCCTGGACCCCTCCCGGGTCTAGTGGCTACACCTTC. This codes for CAWTPPGSSGYTF.

This clone has more than one count but fewer than ten. The chain combines TRBV19 with TRBJ1-5; the D is unclear. The CDR3 runs to 13 residues. V lost 3 bases to trimming and J lost 7 bases, with 10 bases between them. The germline CDR1 and CDR2 sequences are LNHDA and SQIVND (reference sequence). The CDR3: CASSIPGYQPQHF. The DNA for the CDR3 is TGTGCCAGTAGTATCCCGGGGTACCAGCCCCAGCATTTT.

The rearrangement uses TRBV5-1 and TRBJ2-1, with D possibly matching TRBD1 (6 bases). In germline, CDR1 is SGHRS, CDR2 YFSETQ. The CDR3 runs 17 residues. The V end lost 0 bases, the J end lost 7 bases, and 20 bases lay between the germline ends. The CDR3 protein is CASSLGLGGTKPNEQFF. CDR3 DNA: TGCGCCAGCAGCTTGGGTTTAGGTGGGACAAAACCTAATGAGCAGTTCTTC.

The chain is built from TRBV10-1 and TRBJ2-1; no clear D gene. Germline V gene lookup returns CDR1 WNHNN and CDR2 SYGVQD (reference sequence). This CDR3 is built from 14 residues. V lost 0 bases and J 4 bases, leaving 7 bases between the germline ends. The DNA for the CDR3 is TGCGCCAGCAGTGAGTCGACGGTGTACAATGAGCAGTTCTTC. Protein: CASSESTVYNEQFF.

The chain carries TRBV13 and TRBJ2-7, with 10 nucleotides matching TRBD2. In germline, CDR1 is PRHDT, CDR2 FYEKMQ (reference sequence). This CDR3 has 15 residues. Germline trimming cut 5 bases from V and 6 bases from J; bases unmatched to any gene: 10. CDR3 residues: CASSDRTSGLGEQYF. The DNA for the CDR3 is TGTGCCAGCAGCGATCGGACTAGCGGCTTGGGCGAGCAGTACTTC.

The chain employs TRBV5-1 and TRBJ2-5; D gene ambiguous. The CDR3 loop spans 17 amino acids. Germline lookup yields CDR1 SGHRS and CDR2 YFSETQ. The V end lost 1 base, the J end lost 0 bases, and 16 bases lay between the germline ends. Here the CDR3 reads CASSLRAPLGYQETQYF. The DNA for the CDR3 is TGCGCCAGCAGCTTGAGGGCACCGCTCGGGTACCAAGAGACCCAGTACTTC.

This chain uses TRBV5-6 with TRBJ2-2; tentative D call: TRBD1 (6 bases). Germline assignment: CDR1 SGHDT and CDR2 YYEEEE. This CDR3 comprises 14 residues. The germline V and J ends were trimmed by 4 bases and 4 bases, with 11 bases remaining between them. CDR3 DNA: TGTGCCAGCAGCCCCACAGGGATCACCGGGGAGCTGTTTTTT. Translating gives CASSPTGITGELFF.

This clone was detected once. The rearrangement joins TRBV6-1 to TRBJ2-3, with 12 bases matching TRBD2. CDR1 is MNHNS, CDR2 SASEGT, per germline. V gave up 3 bases and J gave up 10 bases; unmatched junction bases: 8. The CDR3 length is 15 residues. The CDR3 loop reads CASSDVGLAGGPQYF. CDR3 nucleotide sequence: TGTGCCAGCAGTGATGTGGGGCTAGCGGGAGGGCCGCAGTATTTT.

The chain carries TRBV28 and TRBJ2-3; 10 nucleotides agree with TRBD2. V dropped 3 bases and J dropped 1; count of bases not matched to a gene: 4. CDR1 is MDHEN and CDR2 is SYDVKM in the germline V gene. The CDR3 totals 16 residues. The CDR3 reads CASSFLLAGGTDTQYF. The CDR3 DNA reads TGTGCCAGCAGTTTTCTTCTAGCGGGGGGCACAGATACGCAGTATTTT. Looking up the rest from reference TRBV28 and TRBJ2-3 gives the full variable domain: DVKVTQSSRYLVKRTGEKVFLECVQDMDHENMFWYRQDPGLGLRLIYFSYDVKMKEKGDIPEGYSVSREKKERFSLILESASTNQTSMYLCASSFLLAGGTDTQYFGPGTRLTVL.

The gene calls are TRBV4-1 and TRBJ2-3, with 8 nucleotides matching TRBD2. Germline CDR1 MGHRA, CDR2 YSYEKL. The CDR3 contains 17 residues. The trim removed 1 base at V and 7 bases at J, leaving 13 bases unmatched. The CDR3 DNA reads as TGCGCCAGCAGCCAAGGTTCACAAGCGGGAGTTAGGAATACGCAGTATTTT. Encoded protein: CASSQGSQAGVRNTQYF.

The chain combines TRBV15 with TRBJ1-2; D is perhaps TRBD1 (5 bases). V was shortened by 1 base and J by 4 bases, with 10 bases between the two germline ends. From germline, CDR1 is LNHNV and CDR2 YYDKDF (reference sequence). The CDR3 sequence is 14 residues long. The CDR3 protein is CATSRGDRPYGYTF. Here the CDR3 DNA reads TGTGCCACCAGCAGAGGAGACAGACCCTATGGCTACACCTTC.